The clone carrying this TCR beta chain is a singleton in its sample. This record belongs to a study of OX40 agonist ivuxolimab in advanced cancers. Study background: Six ivuxolimab dose levels, 0.01 to 10 mg/kg, were given intravenously every 2 weeks.

Deletions cut 3 bases from V and 10 bases from J, with 17 bases between. The germline gives CDR1 SGHNT, CDR2 YYREEE (reference sequence). The CDR3 length is 15 residues. Some clones are missing from TCRdb's copy, which holds only in-frame ones; the method was immunoSEQ multiplex PCR. Among 60,000 or so clones listed, roughly 87% were seen once. The sample was CD4+ or CD8+ T cells sorted from blood, taken in a trial of the OX40 agonist ivuxolimab. V gene TRBV5-4 combines with J gene TRBJ1-6; D gene ambiguous. This clonotype originated in an adult with an advanced solid tumor such as melanoma, head and neck, liver or kidney cancer. The DNA of the CDR3 is TGTGCCAGCAGCTCGGACTCCCGGGTAGGGTCACCCCTCCACTTT. It specifies CASSSDSRVGSPLHF.